The rows below give T cell receptor beta chains drawn from one sample of a study of blood T cell repertoires in COVID-19. Sequenced by immunoSEQ multiplex PCR; TCRdb stores in-frame clones only, minus some. The table lists 85,000 to 110,000 clones, about nine tenths of them singletons. The sequencing input was peripheral blood. These receptors were taken from a woman of 80 years or more in a cohort sampled during active COVID-19. Each CDR3 is given with its conserved first and last residue. D genes are given only for firm matches. Only part of the rows carry a size: once, few, many, or a class if the clone is expanded.

abundance: .
j_gene: TRBJ2-1
v_gene: TRBV2
d_gene: TRBD1
CDR3nt: TGTGCCAGCATTCCGGGACAGTTCTACAATGAGCAGTTCTTC
CDR3aa: CASIPGQFYNEQFF

abundance: .
j_gene: TRBJ1-4
v_gene: TRBV19
d_gene: .
CDR3nt: TGTGCCAGTAGTATAGGACGGGGGACTAATGAAAAACTGTTTTTT
CDR3aa: CASSIGRGTNEKLFF

abundance: .
j_gene: TRBJ1-1
v_gene: TRBV27
d_gene: .
CDR3nt: TGTGCCAGCAGTTTAGAGGGGAACACTGAAGCTTTCTTT
CDR3aa: CASSLEGNTEAFF

abundance: .
j_gene: TRBJ2-5
v_gene: TRBV5-5
d_gene: TRBD2
CDR3nt: TGTGCCAGCAGGACAGATCTAGCGGGGGGCGTAGGCCAGTACTTC
CDR3aa: CASRTDLAGGVGQYF

abundance: .
j_gene: TRBJ2-1
v_gene: TRBV3-1/TRBV3-2
d_gene: .
CDR3nt: TGTGCCAGCAGCCAAGAGGCTGATCGGGGGAGAAGGTACAATGAGCAGTTCTTC
CDR3aa: CASSQEADRGRRYNEQFF

abundance: .
j_gene: TRBJ2-7
v_gene: TRBV23-1
d_gene: .
CDR3nt: TGCGCCAGCAGTCAACGAGCGGCCTACGAGCAGTACTTC
CDR3aa: CASSQRAAYEQYF

abundance: .
j_gene: TRBJ1-2
v_gene: TRBV7-9
d_gene: .
CDR3nt: TGTGCCAGCAGCTTAGAAACACGCACTGGCTACACCTTC
CDR3aa: CASSLETRTGYTF

abundance: .
j_gene: TRBJ2-5
v_gene: TRBV19
d_gene: TRBD2
CDR3nt: TGTGCCAGTAGTATAGGTCTAGCGGCCCTCCACCAAGAGACCCAGTACTTC
CDR3aa: CASSIGLAALHQETQYF

abundance: .
j_gene: TRBJ2-1
v_gene: TRBV5-1
d_gene: TRBD2
CDR3nt: TGCGCCAGCAGCTTGGGGAGCGGGGGGGCGCGCAATGAGCAGTTCTTC
CDR3aa: CASSLGSGGARNEQFF

abundance: .
j_gene: TRBJ2-2
v_gene: TRBV10-3
d_gene: .
CDR3nt: TGTGCCATCAGTGAGTCCCAGAACACCGGGGAGCTGTTTTTT
CDR3aa: CAISESQNTGELFF

abundance: .
j_gene: TRBJ1-2
v_gene: TRBV29-1
d_gene: TRBD1
CDR3nt: TGCAGCGTAAGTCCGGGACAGGGTCTGGCAACTGGCTACACCTTC
CDR3aa: CSVSPGQGLATGYTF

abundance: .
j_gene: TRBJ2-7
v_gene: TRBV6-5
d_gene: .
CDR3nt: TGTGCCAGCAGTCTAGGACAGACATACGAGCAGTACTTC
CDR3aa: CASSLGQTYEQYF

abundance: .
j_gene: TRBJ1-1
v_gene: TRBV18
d_gene: TRBD1
CDR3nt: TGTGCCAGCTCAATAGGACAGGGTTTAACTGAAGCTTTCTTT
CDR3aa: CASSIGQGLTEAFF

abundance: .
j_gene: TRBJ2-1
v_gene: TRBV19
d_gene: .
CDR3nt: TGTGCCAGTACAACTTCGTGGGACATCCTAAATGAGCAGTTCTTC
CDR3aa: CASTTSWDILNEQFF

abundance: .
j_gene: TRBJ1-3
v_gene: TRBV2
d_gene: .
CDR3nt: TGTGCCAGCAGCCGACGACAGGTCAGAGGTTCTGGAAACACCATATATTTT
CDR3aa: CASSRRQVRGSGNTIYF

abundance: .
j_gene: TRBJ2-1
v_gene: TRBV11-2
d_gene: .
CDR3nt: TGTGCCAGCAGCTTAGCAGGGGGGTCGTACAATGAGCAGTTCTTC
CDR3aa: CASSLAGGSYNEQFF

abundance: .
j_gene: TRBJ1-1
v_gene: TRBV10-3
d_gene: TRBD1
CDR3nt: TGTGCCATGGGGACAGTGAACACTGAAGCTTTCTTT
CDR3aa: CAMGTVNTEAFF

abundance: once
j_gene: TRBJ2-2
v_gene: TRBV12-5
d_gene: TRBD2
CDR3nt: TGTGCTAGTGGTCAGGGGACTAGCGCCGGGGAGCTGTTTTTT
CDR3aa: CASGQGTSAGELFF

abundance: .
j_gene: TRBJ2-1
v_gene: TRBV15
d_gene: TRBD2
CDR3nt: TGTGCCACCAGCAGAGAGGCGAGGCTAGCGGACTACAATGAGCAGTTCTTC
CDR3aa: CATSREARLADYNEQFF

abundance: .
j_gene: TRBJ2-2
v_gene: TRBV5-4
d_gene: .
CDR3nt: TGTGCCAGCAGTCTACAGGGTGTCACCGGGGAGCTGTTTTTT
CDR3aa: CASSLQGVTGELFF

abundance: .
j_gene: TRBJ2-3
v_gene: TRBV19
d_gene: TRBD2
CDR3nt: TGTGCCAGTAGTGGACTAGCGGATAACACAGATACGCAGTATTTT
CDR3aa: CASSGLADNTDTQYF

abundance: .
j_gene: TRBJ2-3
v_gene: TRBV12-3/TRBV12-4
d_gene: .
CDR3nt: TGTGCCAGCAGCCCCGAGGTCACAGATACGCAGTATTTT
CDR3aa: CASSPEVTDTQYF

abundance: .
j_gene: TRBJ2-7
v_gene: TRBV11-3
d_gene: TRBD2
CDR3nt: TGTGCCAGCAGCGCGGGGGACGCCCAATCCTACGAGCAGTACTTC
CDR3aa: CASSAGDAQSYEQYF

abundance: .
j_gene: TRBJ1-1
v_gene: TRBV6-5
d_gene: .
CDR3nt: TGTGCCAGCATCAATGCCGGGGGTAGCGCTGAAGCTTTCTTT
CDR3aa: CASINAGGSAEAFF

abundance: .
j_gene: TRBJ1-1
v_gene: TRBV18
d_gene: .
CDR3nt: TGTGCCAGCTCACCTGGTAGGCAGGGCGGGACGGGGACTGAAGCTTTCTTT
CDR3aa: CASSPGRQGGTGTEAFF

abundance: .
j_gene: TRBJ2-1
v_gene: TRBV19
d_gene: .
CDR3nt: TGTGCCAGTAGTATGGGCCTGCCAAGCTCCTACAATGAGCAGTTCTTC
CDR3aa: CASSMGLPSSYNEQFF